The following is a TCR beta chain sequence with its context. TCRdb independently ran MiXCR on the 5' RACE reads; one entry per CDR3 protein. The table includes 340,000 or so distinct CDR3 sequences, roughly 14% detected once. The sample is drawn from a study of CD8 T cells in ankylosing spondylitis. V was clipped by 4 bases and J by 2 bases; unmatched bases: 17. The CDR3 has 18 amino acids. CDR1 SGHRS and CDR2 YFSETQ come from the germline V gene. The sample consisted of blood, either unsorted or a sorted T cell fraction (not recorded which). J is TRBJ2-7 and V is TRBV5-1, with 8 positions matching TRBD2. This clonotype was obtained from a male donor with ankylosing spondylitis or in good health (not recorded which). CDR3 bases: TGCGCCAGCAGCCTGCTGACACACAGCGGGGGCCATACCTACGAGCAGTACTTC. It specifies CASSLLTHSGGHTYEQYF.